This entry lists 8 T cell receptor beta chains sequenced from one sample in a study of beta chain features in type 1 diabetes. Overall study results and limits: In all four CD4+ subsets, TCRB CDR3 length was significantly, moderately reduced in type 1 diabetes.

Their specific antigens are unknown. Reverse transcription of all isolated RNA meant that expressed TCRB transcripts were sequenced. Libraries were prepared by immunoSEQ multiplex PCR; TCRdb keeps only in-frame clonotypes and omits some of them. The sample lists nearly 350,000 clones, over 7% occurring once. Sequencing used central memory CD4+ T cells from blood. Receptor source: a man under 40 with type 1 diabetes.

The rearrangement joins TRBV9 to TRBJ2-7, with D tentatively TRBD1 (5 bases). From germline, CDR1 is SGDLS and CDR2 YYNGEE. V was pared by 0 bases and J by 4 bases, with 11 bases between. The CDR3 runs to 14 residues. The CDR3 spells CASSVADIRYEQYF. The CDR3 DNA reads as TGTGCCAGCAGCGTAGCGGACATCAGGTACGAGCAGTACTTC.

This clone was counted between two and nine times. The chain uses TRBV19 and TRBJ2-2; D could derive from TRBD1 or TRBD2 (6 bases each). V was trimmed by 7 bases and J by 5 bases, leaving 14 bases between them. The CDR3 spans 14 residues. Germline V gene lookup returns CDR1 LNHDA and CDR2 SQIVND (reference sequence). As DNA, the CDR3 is TGTGCCAGTAATGCACAAGGGGGGACCGGGGAGCTGTTTTTT. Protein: CASNAQGGTGELFF.

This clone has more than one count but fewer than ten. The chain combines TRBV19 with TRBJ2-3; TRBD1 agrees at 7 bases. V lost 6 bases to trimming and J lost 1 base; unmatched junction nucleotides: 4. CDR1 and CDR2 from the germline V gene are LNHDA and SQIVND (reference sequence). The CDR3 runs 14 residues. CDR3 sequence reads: CASRQDRGTDTQYF. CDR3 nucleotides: TGTGCCAGTAGGCAAGACAGGGGCACAGATACGCAGTATTTT.

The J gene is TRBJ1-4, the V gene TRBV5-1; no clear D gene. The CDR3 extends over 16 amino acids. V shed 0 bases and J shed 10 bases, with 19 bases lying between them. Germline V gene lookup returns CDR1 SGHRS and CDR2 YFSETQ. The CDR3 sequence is CASSLGGGSPARKLFF. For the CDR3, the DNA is TGCGCCAGCAGCTTGGGTGGCGGCTCTCCCGCACGAAAACTGTTTTTT.

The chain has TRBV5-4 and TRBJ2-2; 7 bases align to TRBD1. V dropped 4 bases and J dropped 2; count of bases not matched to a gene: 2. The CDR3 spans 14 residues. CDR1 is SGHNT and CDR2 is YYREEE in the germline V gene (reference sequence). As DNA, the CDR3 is TGTGCCAGCAGCCGACAGGGAAACACCGGGGAGCTGTTTTTT. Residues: CASSRQGNTGELFF.

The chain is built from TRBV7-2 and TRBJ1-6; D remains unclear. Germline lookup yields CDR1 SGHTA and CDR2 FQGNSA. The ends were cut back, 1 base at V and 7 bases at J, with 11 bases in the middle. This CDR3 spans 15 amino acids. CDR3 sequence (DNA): TGTGCCAGCAGCTTAGTTGCCCCGGTGAATTCACCCCTCCACTTT. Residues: CASSLVAPVNSPLHF.

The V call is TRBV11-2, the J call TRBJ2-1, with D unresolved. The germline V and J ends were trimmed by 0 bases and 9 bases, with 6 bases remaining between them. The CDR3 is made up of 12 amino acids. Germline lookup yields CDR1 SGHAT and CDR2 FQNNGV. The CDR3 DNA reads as TGTGCCAGCAGCTTAGACAGGACTGAGCAGTTCTTC. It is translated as CASSLDRTEQFF.

The CDR3 loop reads CATSRDAGIREQYF. CDR3 DNA sequence: TGTGCCACCAGCAGAGATGCAGGGATTAGGGAGCAGTACTTC. The chain uses TRBV15 and TRBJ2-7; the D gene is possibly TRBD1 (5 bases). V was shortened by 0 bases and J by 7 bases, with 13 bases between the two germline ends. Germline CDR1 is LNHNV and CDR2 is YYDKDF (reference sequence). The CDR3 contains 14 residues.